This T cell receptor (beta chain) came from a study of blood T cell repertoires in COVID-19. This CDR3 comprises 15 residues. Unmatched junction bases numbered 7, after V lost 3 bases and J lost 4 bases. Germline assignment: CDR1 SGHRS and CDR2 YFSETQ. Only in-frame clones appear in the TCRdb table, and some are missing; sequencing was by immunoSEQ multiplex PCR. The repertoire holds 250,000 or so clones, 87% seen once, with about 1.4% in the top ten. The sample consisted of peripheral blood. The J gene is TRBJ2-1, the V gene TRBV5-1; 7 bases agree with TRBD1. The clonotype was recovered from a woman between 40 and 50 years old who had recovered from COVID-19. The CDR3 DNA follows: TGCGCCAGCAGCTCCTCGGGACAGCTGTACAATGAGCAGTTCTTC. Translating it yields CASSSSGQLYNEQFF.